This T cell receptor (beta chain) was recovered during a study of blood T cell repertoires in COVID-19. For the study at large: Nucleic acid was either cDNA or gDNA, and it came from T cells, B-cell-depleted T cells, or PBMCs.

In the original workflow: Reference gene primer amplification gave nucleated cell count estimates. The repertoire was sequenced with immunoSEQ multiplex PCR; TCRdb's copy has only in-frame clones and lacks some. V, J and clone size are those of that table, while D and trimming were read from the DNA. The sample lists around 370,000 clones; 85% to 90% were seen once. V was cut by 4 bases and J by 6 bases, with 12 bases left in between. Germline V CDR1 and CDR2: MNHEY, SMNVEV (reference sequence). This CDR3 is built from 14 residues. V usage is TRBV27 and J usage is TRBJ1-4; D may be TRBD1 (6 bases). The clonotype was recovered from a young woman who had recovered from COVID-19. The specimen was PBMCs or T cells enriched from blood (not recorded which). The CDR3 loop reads CASSSTGFDEKLFF. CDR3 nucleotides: TGTGCCAGCAGTTCCACAGGGTTTGATGAAAAACTGTTTTTT.